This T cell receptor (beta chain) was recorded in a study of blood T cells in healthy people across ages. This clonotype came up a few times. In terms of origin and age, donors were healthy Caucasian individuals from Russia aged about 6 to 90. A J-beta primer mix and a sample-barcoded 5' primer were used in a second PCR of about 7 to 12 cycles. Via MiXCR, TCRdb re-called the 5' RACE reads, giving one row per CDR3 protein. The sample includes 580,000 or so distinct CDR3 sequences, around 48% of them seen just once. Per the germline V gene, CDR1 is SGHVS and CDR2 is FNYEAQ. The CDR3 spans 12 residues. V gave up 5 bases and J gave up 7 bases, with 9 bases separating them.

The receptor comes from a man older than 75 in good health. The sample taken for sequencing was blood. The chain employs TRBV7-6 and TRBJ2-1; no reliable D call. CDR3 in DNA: TGTGCCAGCAGCCCTGACGGGAATGAGCAGTTCTTC. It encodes CASSPDGNEQFF.